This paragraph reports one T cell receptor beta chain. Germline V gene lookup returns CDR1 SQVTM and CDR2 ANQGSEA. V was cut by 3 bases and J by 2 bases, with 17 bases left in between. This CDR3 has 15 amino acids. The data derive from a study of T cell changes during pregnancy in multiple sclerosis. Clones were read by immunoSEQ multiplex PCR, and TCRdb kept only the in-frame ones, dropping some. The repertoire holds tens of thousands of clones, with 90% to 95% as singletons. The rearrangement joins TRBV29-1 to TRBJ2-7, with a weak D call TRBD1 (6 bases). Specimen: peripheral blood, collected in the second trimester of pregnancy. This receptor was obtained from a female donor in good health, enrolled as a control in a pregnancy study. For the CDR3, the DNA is TGCAGCGTTGAGGGTTCGGCGGCAGGGGCCTACGAGCAGTACTTC. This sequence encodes CSVEGSAAGAYEQYF.